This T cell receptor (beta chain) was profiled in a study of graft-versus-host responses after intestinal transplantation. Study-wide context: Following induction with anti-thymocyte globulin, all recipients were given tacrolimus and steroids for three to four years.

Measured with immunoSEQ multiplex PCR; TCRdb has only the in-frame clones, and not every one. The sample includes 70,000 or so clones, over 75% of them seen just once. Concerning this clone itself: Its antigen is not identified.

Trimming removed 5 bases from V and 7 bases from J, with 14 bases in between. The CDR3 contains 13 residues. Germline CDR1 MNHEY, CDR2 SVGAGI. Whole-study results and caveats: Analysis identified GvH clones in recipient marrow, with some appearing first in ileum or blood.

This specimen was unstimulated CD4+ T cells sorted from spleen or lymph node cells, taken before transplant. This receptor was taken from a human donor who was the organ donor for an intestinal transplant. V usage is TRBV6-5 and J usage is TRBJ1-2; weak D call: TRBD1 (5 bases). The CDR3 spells CASSTGLQFGYTF. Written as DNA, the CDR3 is TGTGCCAGCAGTACGGGACTCCAATTTGGCTACACCTTC.